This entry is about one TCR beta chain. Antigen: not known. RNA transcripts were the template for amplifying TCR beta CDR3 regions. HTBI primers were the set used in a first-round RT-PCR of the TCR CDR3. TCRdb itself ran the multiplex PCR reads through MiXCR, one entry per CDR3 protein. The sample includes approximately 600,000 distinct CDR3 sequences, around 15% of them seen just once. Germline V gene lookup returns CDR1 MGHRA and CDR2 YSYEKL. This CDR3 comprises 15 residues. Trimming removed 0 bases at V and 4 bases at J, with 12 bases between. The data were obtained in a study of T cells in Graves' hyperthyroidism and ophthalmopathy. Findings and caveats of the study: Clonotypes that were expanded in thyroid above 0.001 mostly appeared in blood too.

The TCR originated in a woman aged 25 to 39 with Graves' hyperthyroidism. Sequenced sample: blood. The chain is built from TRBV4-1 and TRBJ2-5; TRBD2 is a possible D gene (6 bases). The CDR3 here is CASSQDPGDPETQYF. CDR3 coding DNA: TGCGCCAGCAGCCAAGATCCGGGGGACCCAGAGACCCAGTACTTC.